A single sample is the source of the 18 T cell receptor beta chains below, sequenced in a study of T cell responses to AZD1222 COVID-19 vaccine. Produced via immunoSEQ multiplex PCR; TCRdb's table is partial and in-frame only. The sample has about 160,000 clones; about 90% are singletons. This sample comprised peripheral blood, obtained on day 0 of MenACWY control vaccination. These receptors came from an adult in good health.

CDR3 nucleotides: TGTGCCAGCAGCTTCTATGGGGGAAGCGGCACCGGGGAGCTGTTTTTT. Its protein is CASSFYGGSGTGELFF. The gene calls are TRBV5-5 and TRBJ2-2; possibly TRBD1 or TRBD2 for D (5 bases each). Trimming took off 2 bases at V and 4 bases at J, with 15 bases between the two ends. This CDR3 comprises 16 residues. Germline V lookup: CDR1 SGHKS, CDR2 YYEKEE (reference sequence).

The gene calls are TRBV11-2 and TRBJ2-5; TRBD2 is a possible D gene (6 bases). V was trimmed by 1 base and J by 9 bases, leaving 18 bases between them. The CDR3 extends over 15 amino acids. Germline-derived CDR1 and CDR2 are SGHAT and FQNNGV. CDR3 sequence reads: CASSLVVGGTSAQYF. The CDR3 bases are TGTGCCAGCAGCTTAGTCGTTGGGGGGACCTCGGCCCAGTACTTC.

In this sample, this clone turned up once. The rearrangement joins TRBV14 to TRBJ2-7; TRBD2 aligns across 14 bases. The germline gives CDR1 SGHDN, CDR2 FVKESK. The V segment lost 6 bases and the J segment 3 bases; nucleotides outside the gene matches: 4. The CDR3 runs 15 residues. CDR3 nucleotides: TGTGCCAGCAGACTCGGGACTAGCGGGAGCTACGAGCAGTACTTC. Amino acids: CASRLGTSGSYEQYF.

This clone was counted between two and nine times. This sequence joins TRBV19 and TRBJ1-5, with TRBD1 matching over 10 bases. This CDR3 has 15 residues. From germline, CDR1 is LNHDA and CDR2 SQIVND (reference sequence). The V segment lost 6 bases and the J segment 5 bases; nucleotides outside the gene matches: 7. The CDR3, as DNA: TGTGCCAGTAGGTGGGGACAGGGGATGGATCAGCCCCAGCATTTT. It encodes CASRWGQGMDQPQHF.

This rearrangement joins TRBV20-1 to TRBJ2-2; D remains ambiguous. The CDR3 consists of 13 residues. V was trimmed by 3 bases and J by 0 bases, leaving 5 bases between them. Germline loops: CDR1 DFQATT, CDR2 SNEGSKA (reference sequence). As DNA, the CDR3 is TGCAGTGCTAGTGACACGAACACCGGGGAGCTGTTTTTT. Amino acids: CSASDTNTGELFF.

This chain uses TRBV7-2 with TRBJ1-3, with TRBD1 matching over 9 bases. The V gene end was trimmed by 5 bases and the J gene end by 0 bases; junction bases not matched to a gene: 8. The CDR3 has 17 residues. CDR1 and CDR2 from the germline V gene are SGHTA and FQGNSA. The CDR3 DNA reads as TGTGCCAGCAGCGCCGGGACAGGGAAGCTCTCTGGAAACACCATATATTTT. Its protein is CASSAGTGKLSGNTIYF.

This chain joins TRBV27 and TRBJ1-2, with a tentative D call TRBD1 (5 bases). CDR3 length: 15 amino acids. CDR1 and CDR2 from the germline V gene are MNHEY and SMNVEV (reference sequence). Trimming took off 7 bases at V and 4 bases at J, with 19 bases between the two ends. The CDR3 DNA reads TGTGCCAGCACCCCTTACGGGGGGGGGACCTATGGCTACACCTTC. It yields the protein CASTPYGGGTYGYTF.

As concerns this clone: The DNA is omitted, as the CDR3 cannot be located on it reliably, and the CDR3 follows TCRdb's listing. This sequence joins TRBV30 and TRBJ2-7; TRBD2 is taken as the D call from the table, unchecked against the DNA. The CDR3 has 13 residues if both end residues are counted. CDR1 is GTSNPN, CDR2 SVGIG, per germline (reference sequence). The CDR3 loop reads CAWGLGTSGHRDF.

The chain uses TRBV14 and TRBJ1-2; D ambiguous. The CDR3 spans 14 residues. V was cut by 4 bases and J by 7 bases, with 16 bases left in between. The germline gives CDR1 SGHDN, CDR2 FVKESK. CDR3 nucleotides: TGTGCCAGCAGCCCGCAGGCGAATTGGGGTGGCTACACCTTC. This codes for CASSPQANWGGYTF.

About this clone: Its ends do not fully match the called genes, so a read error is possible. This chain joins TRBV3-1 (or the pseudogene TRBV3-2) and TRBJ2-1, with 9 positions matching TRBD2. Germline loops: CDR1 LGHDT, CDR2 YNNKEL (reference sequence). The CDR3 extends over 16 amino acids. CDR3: CSSSQVGGLATNEQFF. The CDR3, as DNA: TGTTCCAGCAGCCAAGTGGGGGGACTAGCAACCAATGAGCAGTTCTTC.

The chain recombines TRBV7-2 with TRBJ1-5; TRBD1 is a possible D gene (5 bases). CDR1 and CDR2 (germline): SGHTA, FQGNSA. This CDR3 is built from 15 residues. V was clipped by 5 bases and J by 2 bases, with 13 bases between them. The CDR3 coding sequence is TGTGCCAGCAGCCTTGGGGGGGGTGGCAATCAGCCCCAGCATTTT. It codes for CASSLGGGGNQPQHF.

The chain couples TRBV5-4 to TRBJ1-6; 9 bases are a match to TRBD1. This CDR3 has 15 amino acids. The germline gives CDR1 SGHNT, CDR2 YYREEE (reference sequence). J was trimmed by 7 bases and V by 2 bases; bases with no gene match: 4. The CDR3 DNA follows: TGTGCCAGCAGCTTTATGGGACAGGGCAATTCACCCCTCCACTTT. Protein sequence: CASSFMGQGNSPLHF.

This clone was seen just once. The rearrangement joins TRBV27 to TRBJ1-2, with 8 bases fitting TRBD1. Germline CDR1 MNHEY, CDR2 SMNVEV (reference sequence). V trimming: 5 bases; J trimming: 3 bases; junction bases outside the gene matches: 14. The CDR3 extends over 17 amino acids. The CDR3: CASSPLLLSTGDYGYTF. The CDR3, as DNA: TGTGCCAGCAGTCCGCTCCTCCTCTCGACAGGGGACTATGGCTACACCTTC.

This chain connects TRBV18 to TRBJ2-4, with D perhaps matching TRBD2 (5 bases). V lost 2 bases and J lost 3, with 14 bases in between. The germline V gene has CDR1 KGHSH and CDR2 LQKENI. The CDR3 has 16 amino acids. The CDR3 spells CASSPASLALKNIQYF. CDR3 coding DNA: TGTGCCAGCTCACCAGCGAGTCTAGCCCTCAAAAACATTCAGTACTTC.

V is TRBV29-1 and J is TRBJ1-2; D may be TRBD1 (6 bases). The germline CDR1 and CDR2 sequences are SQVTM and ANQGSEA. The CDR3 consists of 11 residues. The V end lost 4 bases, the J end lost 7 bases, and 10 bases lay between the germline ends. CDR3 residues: CSVGGGGGYTF. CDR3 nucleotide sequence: TGCAGCGTTGGCGGGGGCGGTGGCTACACCTTC.

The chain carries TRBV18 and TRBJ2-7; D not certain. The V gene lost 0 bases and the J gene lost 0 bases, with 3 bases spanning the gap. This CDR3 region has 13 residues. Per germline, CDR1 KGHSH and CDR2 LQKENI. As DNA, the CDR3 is TGTGCCAGCTCACCACCATCCTCCTACGAGCAGTACTTC. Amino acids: CASSPPSSYEQYF.

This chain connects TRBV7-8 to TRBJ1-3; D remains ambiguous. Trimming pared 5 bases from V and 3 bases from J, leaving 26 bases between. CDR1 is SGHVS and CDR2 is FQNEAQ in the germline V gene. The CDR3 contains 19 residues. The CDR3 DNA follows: TGTGCCAGCAGCCGAGGGCCCTTTTCCTCGGACGAAAGTGGAAACACCATATATTTT. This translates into CASSRGPFSSDESGNTIYF.

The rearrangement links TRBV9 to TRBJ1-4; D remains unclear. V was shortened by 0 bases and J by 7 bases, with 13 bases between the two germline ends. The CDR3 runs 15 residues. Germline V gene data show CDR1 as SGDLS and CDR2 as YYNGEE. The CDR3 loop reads CASSVGAGLSEKLFF. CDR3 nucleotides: TGTGCCAGCAGCGTAGGGGCAGGCCTATCTGAAAAACTGTTTTTT.